This passage covers 31 T cell receptor beta chains from one sample sequenced in a study of blood T cell repertoires in COVID-19. Only in-frame clones appear in the TCRdb table, and some are missing; sequencing was by immunoSEQ multiplex PCR. The table records about 83,000 clones, 80% to 90% of them present only once. Sequenced sample: peripheral blood. These receptors were taken from a woman aged 80 or over with acute or convalescent COVID-19.

This chain uses TRBV4-1 with TRBJ1-4, with D perhaps matching TRBD1 (6 bases). The CDR3 loop spans 16 amino acids. V lost 4 bases, J lost 4 bases, and 16 bases lay in between. The V gene's germline CDR1 is MGHRA and CDR2 YSYEKL. CDR3 protein: CASSPTPRTDNEKLFF. CDR3 DNA sequence: TGCGCCAGCAGCCCGACCCCCCGGACAGATAATGAAAAACTGTTTTTT.

The gene calls are TRBV7-9 and TRBJ1-1; TRBD1 matches at 8 bases. Trimming at V came to 4 bases and at J to 4 bases, leaving 11 bases not matched to a gene. This CDR3 spans 16 amino acids. Germline assignment: CDR1 SEHNR and CDR2 FQNEAQ (reference sequence). CDR3 in amino acids: CASSSLIGQGGTEAFF. The DNA for the CDR3 is TGTGCCAGCAGCTCCCTTATTGGACAGGGTGGCACTGAAGCTTTCTTT.

V is TRBV7-2 and J is TRBJ2-7; 11 bases align to TRBD2. The length of the CDR3 is 16 residues. V lost 7 bases to trimming and J lost 3 bases; unmatched junction nucleotides: 11. Germline CDR1 is SGHTA and CDR2 is FQGNSA. CDR3 DNA sequence: TGTGCCAGCACCTCAGGGGCTAGCGGGGGGCTCTACGAGCAGTACTTC. Amino acid sequence: CASTSGASGGLYEQYF.

CDR3 sequence: CAWRKTGSYEQYF. For the CDR3, the DNA is TGTGCCTGGAGAAAAACAGGGTCCTACGAGCAGTACTTC. V and J are TRBV30 and TRBJ2-7, with a tentative D call TRBD1 (6 bases). In germline, CDR1 is GTSNPN, CDR2 SVGIG (reference sequence). This CDR3 region has 13 residues. Trimming pared 3 bases from V and 1 base from J, leaving 10 bases between.

The chain uses TRBV7-2 and TRBJ2-2; 8 bases line up with TRBD1. Germline values: CDR1 SGHTA, CDR2 FQGNSA. The CDR3 spans 15 residues. V lost 10 bases and J lost 6; bases outside the gene matches: 13. The CDR3 here is CATSVTGGWAGELFF. The DNA of the CDR3 is TGTGCCACCTCAGTTACAGGGGGATGGGCCGGGGAGCTGTTTTTT. The variable domain in full, with the rest retrieved from reference TRBV7-2 and TRBJ2-2, is GAGVSQSPSNKVTEKGKDVELRCDPISGHTALYWYRQSLGQGLEFLIYFQGNSAPDKSGLPSDRFSAERTGGSVSTLTIQRTQQEDSAVYLCATSVTGGWAGELFFGEGSRLTVL.

The chain uses TRBV5-6 and TRBJ2-5, with 9 bases lining up with TRBD1. The CDR3 is 15 amino acids. Germline V CDR1 and CDR2: SGHDT, YYEEEE. Trimming at V came to 6 bases and at J to 3 bases, leaving 9 bases not matched to a gene. The CDR3 here is CASTRDRVGKETQYF. CDR3 bases: TGTGCCAGCACCCGGGACAGGGTAGGGAAAGAGACCCAGTACTTC.

The chain links TRBV7-2 to TRBJ1-1, with D hard to call. The CDR3 has 13 residues. The germline CDR1 and CDR2 sequences are SGHTA and FQGNSA. The V end was cut by 7 bases, the J end by 4 bases, with 13 bases between. CDR3 residues: CASTLTRGTEAFF. For the CDR3, the DNA is TGTGCCAGCACCCTGACCCGGGGCACTGAAGCTTTCTTT.

This CDR3 reads CASSLDPAGSYEQYF. The CDR3 DNA follows: TGTGCCAGCAGCTTAGATCCAGCTGGGAGCTACGAGCAGTACTTC. The rearrangement joins TRBV7-9 to TRBJ2-7; perhaps TRBD2 as D (5 bases). V lost 1 base, J lost 3 bases, and 13 bases lay in between. The V gene's germline CDR1 is SEHNR and CDR2 FQNEAQ (reference sequence). The CDR3 is 15 amino acids.

This clone has a single count. The chain uses TRBV6-5 and TRBJ1-5, with 11 bases that match TRBD1. Germline V gene sequence: CDR1 MNHEY, CDR2 SVGAGI. This CDR3 spans 14 amino acids. The V and J ends lost 8 bases and 3 bases, in that order; junction bases with no gene match: 3. The CDR3 protein is CASGDRGANQPQHF. CDR3 DNA sequence: TGTGCCAGCGGGGACAGGGGGGCCAATCAGCCCCAGCATTTT.

J is TRBJ2-1 and V is TRBV6-5; D gene unclear. The CDR3 is 13 residues long. V shed 7 bases and J shed 5 bases, with 12 bases lying between them. The germline V gene has CDR1 MNHEY and CDR2 SVGAGI. CDR3 sequence (DNA): TGTGCCAGCAACCCGCAGGCCGACAATGAGCAGTTCTTC. Amino acids: CASNPQADNEQFF.

This clone has a single count. The chain has TRBV5-4 and TRBJ1-1; weak D call: TRBD1 (5 bases). The CDR3 runs to 13 residues. Germline V gene lookup returns CDR1 SGHNT and CDR2 YYREEE (reference sequence). With 2 bases removed from V and 0 bases from J, the gap between germline ends came to 5 bases. CDR3 residues: CASSFRVNTEAFF. CDR3 DNA sequence: TGTGCCAGCAGCTTCAGGGTGAACACTGAAGCTTTCTTT.

The chain employs TRBV18 and TRBJ2-7, with a tentative D call TRBD1 (6 bases). Trimming removed 2 bases from V and 3 bases from J, with 14 bases in between. Germline CDR1 KGHSH, CDR2 LQKENI. The CDR3 loop spans 15 amino acids. The CDR3 here is CASSPLVGAGYEQYF. In DNA form, the CDR3 reads TGTGCCAGCTCACCATTGGTGGGGGCTGGCTACGAGCAGTACTTC.

The chain uses TRBV3-1 (or the pseudogene TRBV3-2) and TRBJ2-1; D is possibly TRBD2 (6 bases). The CDR3 is made up of 12 amino acids. Looked up from germline, CDR1 is LGHDT and CDR2 is YNNKEL (reference sequence). The V end was cut by 5 bases, the J end by 10 bases, with 12 bases between. As DNA, the CDR3 is TGTGCCAGCAGCTCCCGGGGGTGGGAGCAGTTCTTC. Translation: CASSSRGWEQFF.

This clone was observed a few times. Here the CDR3 DNA reads TGTGCCAGCAGAATTCTCGGACAGGGGGACGCAGATACGCAGTATTTT. Protein: CASRILGQGDADTQYF. J is TRBJ2-3 and V is TRBV27, with 10 positions matching TRBD1. The CDR3 loop spans 16 amino acids. V lost 6 bases, J lost 4 bases, and 10 bases stayed unmatched. In germline, CDR1 is MNHEY, CDR2 SMNVEV (reference sequence).

This clone has more than one count but fewer than ten. This chain connects TRBV19 to TRBJ1-1; no clear D gene. The CDR3 sequence is 11 residues long. Germline-derived CDR1 and CDR2 are LNHDA and SQIVND (reference sequence). V was clipped by 7 bases and J by 4 bases, with 7 bases between them. Written as DNA, the CDR3 is TGTGCCAGTACTGGCTTCACTGAAGCTTTCTTT. The encoded protein is CASTGFTEAFF.

V usage is TRBV5-4 and J usage is TRBJ1-1, with 8 bases identical to TRBD1. V lost 7 bases and J lost 4; bases outside the gene matches: 15. The CDR3 spans 16 residues. Germline values: CDR1 SGHNT, CDR2 YYREEE (reference sequence). CDR3 sequence (DNA): TGTGCCAGCTTGACGCCAGGGGGCTCCGGGGCCACTGAAGCTTTCTTT. It specifies CASLTPGGSGATEAFF.

Concerning this clone: The junction and the germline gene differ at one end; a read error may be behind it. This chain connects TRBV2 to TRBJ2-2; D not certain. The germline CDR1 and CDR2 sequences are SNHLY and FYNNEI. This CDR3 is built from 15 residues. In nucleotides, the CDR3 is TGTGCCAGCAGGGAAGAGACGGGGAACACCGGGGAGCTGTTTTTT. Its translation is CASREETGNTGELFF.

J is TRBJ1-2 and V is TRBV30, with 9 bases lining up with TRBD1. Germline values: CDR1 GTSNPN, CDR2 SVGIG (reference sequence). The CDR3 extends over 15 amino acids. V trimming: 6 bases; J trimming: 8 bases; junction bases outside the gene matches: 16. This CDR3 is CACPRRDRDSSGYTF. The CDR3, as DNA: TGTGCCTGCCCCCGTAGGGACAGGGATTCGAGCGGCTACACCTTC.

CDR3 sequence reads: CASSRGGGREETQYF. CDR3 nucleotide sequence: TGCGCCAGCAGCCGCGGGGGGGGTCGTGAAGAGACCCAGTACTTC. The chain couples TRBV4-3 to TRBJ2-5; 9 bases map to TRBD2. J gave up 3 bases and V 4 bases, and 6 bases lay outside the gene matches. There are 15 residues in the CDR3. Germline V gene sequence: CDR1 LGHNA, CDR2 YSLEER.

Here the CDR3 DNA reads TGCAGCGTTGACTCCCCGGTGGGCAGCCATTATGGCTACACCTTC. Translated, it gives CSVDSPVGSHYGYTF. The rearrangement links TRBV29-1 to TRBJ1-2, with D unresolved. Germline V gene sequence: CDR1 SQVTM, CDR2 ANQGSEA. The CDR3 contains 15 residues. Trimming cost V 3 bases and J 5 bases, with 19 bases left between them.

The J gene is TRBJ1-6, the V gene TRBV3-1 (or the pseudogene TRBV3-2); D not resolved. Germline assignment: CDR1 LGHDT and CDR2 YNNKEL (reference sequence). The CDR3 sequence is 15 residues long. Trimming shortened V by 1 base and J by 7 bases, and 11 bases separated the two germline ends. The CDR3 sequence is CASSQASGPNSPLHF. The CDR3 DNA reads as TGTGCCAGCAGCCAAGCATCAGGTCCAAATTCACCCCTCCACTTT.

This clone occurred a few times. V gene TRBV7-2 combines with J gene TRBJ2-2; 9 positions agree with TRBD2. Germline-derived CDR1 and CDR2 are SGHTA and FQGNSA. The CDR3 is 18 amino acids. The V segment lost 0 bases and the J segment 1 base; nucleotides outside the gene matches: 6. CDR3 coding DNA: TGTGCCAGCAGCTTAGCAGCTAGCGGGGCCCTGAACACCGGGGAGCTGTTTTTT. This gives the protein CASSLAASGALNTGELFF.

A few counts support this clone. The chain links TRBV7-2 to TRBJ2-3; 9 bases fit TRBD2. This CDR3 contains 17 residues. The germline gives CDR1 SGHTA, CDR2 FQGNSA. V dropped 4 bases and J dropped 4; count of bases not matched to a gene: 12. The CDR3 protein is CASSYLAGGGAADTQYF. The CDR3 nucleotides are TGTGCCAGCAGCTATTTAGCTGGCGGGGGGGCCGCAGATACGCAGTATTTT.

This chain joins TRBV7-9 and TRBJ1-5; 7 bases agree with TRBD1. This CDR3 comprises 16 residues. V lost 1 base, J lost 1 base, and 4 bases stayed unmatched. CDR1 is SEHNR and CDR2 is FQNEAQ in the germline V gene (reference sequence). CDR3 residues: CASSLGQGVSNQPQHF. The CDR3 DNA follows: TGTGCCAGCAGCTTAGGTCAGGGGGTAAGCAATCAGCCCCAGCATTTT.

The V and J genes are TRBV7-8 and TRBJ2-7, with 7 positions matching TRBD1. The CDR3 sequence is 18 residues long. Germline values: CDR1 SGHVS, CDR2 FQNEAQ. The ends lost 1 base at V and 4 bases at J; junction bases unmatched: 16. For the CDR3, the DNA is TGTGCCAGCAGCTTAGGGGCAGGGGGACCTCTCCTTAGATACGAGCAGTACTTC. Translated: CASSLGAGGPLLRYEQYF.

V is TRBV5-8 and J is TRBJ1-1, with TRBD1 identical over 9 bases. V was pared by 5 bases and J by 4 bases, with 6 bases of the junction left unmatched. There are 14 residues in the CDR3. CDR1 is SGHTS, CDR2 YDEGEE, per germline. CDR3 loop: CASRQQGAGTEAFF. The CDR3 nucleotides read TGTGCCAGCAGGCAACAGGGGGCGGGCACTGAAGCTTTCTTT.

This sequence joins TRBV11-2 and TRBJ2-1; D possibly corresponds to TRBD1 (6 bases). The CDR3 contains 17 residues. Deletions cut 4 bases from V and 3 bases from J, with 19 bases between. The V gene's germline CDR1 is SGHAT and CDR2 FQNNGV. The CDR3 nucleotides read TGTGCCAGCAGCTCGCAGGGGTCTCCGACCTTCTACAATGAGCAGTTCTTC. Protein: CASSSQGSPTFYNEQFF.

The chain joins TRBV7-2 to TRBJ1-1; TRBD1 is a possible D gene (6 bases). The CDR3 is made up of 15 amino acids. Trimming shortened V by 4 bases and J by 0 bases, and 12 bases separated the two germline ends. CDR1 and CDR2 from the germline V gene are SGHTA and FQGNSA. The CDR3 nucleotides read TGTGCCAGCAGCTCTACGGGACAATTGAACACTGAAGCTTTCTTT. As protein: CASSSTGQLNTEAFF.

The chain joins TRBV19 to TRBJ2-5; D remains unclear. Germline V gene data show CDR1 as LNHDA and CDR2 as SQIVND (reference sequence). V dropped 5 bases and J dropped 5 bases, with 12 bases sitting between them. This CDR3 is built from 13 residues. The CDR3 DNA reads as TGTGCCAGTAGTCGAGCTGGTTTGGAGACCCAGTACTTC. Its translation is CASSRAGLETQYF.

The V call is TRBV6-5, the J call TRBJ1-5, with 11 bases identical to TRBD1. Germline CDR1 is MNHEY and CDR2 is SVGAGI. The CDR3 loop spans 14 amino acids. The J segment lost 6 bases and the V segment lost 6 bases, leaving 4 bases of the junction unmatched. This CDR3 is CASRGQGESQPQHF. The CDR3 DNA reads as TGTGCCAGCAGGGGACAGGGGGAGAGTCAGCCCCAGCATTTT.

This chain joins TRBV6-5 and TRBJ1-2; a weak D match, TRBD1 (5 bases). This CDR3 has 14 amino acids. Germline assignment: CDR1 MNHEY and CDR2 SVGAGI. Deletions cut 0 bases from V and 4 bases from J, with 9 bases between. The CDR3 DNA reads TGTGCCAGCAGTTACTCTTGGGGCACCTATGGCTACACCTTC. Its protein is CASSYSWGTYGYTF.